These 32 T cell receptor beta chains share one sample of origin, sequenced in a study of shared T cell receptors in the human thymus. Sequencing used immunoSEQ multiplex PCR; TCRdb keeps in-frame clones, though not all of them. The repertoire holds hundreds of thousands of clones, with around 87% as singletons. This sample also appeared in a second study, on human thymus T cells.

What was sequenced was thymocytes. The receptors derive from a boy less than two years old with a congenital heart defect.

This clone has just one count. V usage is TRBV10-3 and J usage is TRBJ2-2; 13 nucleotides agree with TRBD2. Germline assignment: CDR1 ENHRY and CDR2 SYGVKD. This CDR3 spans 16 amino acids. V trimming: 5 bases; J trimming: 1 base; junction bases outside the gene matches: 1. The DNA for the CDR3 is TGTGCCATCAGTCGGACTAGCGGGGGGAACACCGGGGAGCTGTTTTTT. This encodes CAISRTSGGNTGELFF.

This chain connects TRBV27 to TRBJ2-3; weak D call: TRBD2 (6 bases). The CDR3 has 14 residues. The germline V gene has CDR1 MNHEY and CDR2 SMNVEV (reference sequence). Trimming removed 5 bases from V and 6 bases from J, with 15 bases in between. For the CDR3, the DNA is TGTGCCAGCAGTGGCCAGCGGGTACCTGATACGCAGTATTTT. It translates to CASSGQRVPDTQYF.

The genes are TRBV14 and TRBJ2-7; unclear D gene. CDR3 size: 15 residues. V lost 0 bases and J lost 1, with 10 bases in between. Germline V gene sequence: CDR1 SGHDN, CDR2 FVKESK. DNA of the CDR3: TGTGCCAGCAGCCAAGATTTGGCAGGATCCTACGAGCAGTACTTC. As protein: CASSQDLAGSYEQYF.

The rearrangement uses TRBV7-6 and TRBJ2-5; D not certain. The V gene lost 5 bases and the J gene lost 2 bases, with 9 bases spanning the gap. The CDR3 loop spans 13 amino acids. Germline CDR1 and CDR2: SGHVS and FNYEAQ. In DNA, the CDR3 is TGTGCCAGCAGCAGCCAAAGTCAAGAGACCCAGTACTTC. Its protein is CASSSQSQETQYF.

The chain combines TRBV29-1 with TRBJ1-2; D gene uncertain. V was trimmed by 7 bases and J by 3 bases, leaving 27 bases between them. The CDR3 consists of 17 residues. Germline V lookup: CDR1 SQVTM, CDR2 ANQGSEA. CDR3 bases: TGCAGCGCGGGTCCGTCGGTCTCACGCGGGGAGGACTATGGCTACACCTTC. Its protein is CSAGPSVSRGEDYGYTF.

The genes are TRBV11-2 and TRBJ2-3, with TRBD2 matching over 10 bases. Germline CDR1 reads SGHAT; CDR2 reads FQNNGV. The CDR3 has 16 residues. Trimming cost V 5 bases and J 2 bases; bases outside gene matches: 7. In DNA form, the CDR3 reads TGTGCCAGCAGCGTTAGCGGGGGGACCCACACAGATACGCAGTATTTT. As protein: CASSVSGGTHTDTQYF.

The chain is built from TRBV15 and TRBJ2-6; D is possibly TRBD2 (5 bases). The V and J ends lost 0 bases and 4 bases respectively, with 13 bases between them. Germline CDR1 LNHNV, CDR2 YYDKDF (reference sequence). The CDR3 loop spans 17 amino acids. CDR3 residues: CATSRDVRAAGANVLTF. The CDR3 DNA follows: TGTGCCACCAGCAGAGATGTGAGGGCGGCCGGGGCCAACGTCCTGACTTTC.

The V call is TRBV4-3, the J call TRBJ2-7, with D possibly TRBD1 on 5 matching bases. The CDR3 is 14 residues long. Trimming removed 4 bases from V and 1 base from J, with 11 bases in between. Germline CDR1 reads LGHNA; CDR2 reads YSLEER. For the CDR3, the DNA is TGCGCCAGCAGCCCCAACAGGAATTCCTACGAGCAGTACTTC. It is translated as CASSPNRNSYEQYF.

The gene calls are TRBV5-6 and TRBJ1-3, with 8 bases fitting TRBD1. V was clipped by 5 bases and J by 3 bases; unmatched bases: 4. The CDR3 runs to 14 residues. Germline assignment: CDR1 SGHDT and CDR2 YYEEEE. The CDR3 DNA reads TGTGCCAGCAGACTCGGGACAGGTGGAAACACCATATATTTT. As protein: CASRLGTGGNTIYF.

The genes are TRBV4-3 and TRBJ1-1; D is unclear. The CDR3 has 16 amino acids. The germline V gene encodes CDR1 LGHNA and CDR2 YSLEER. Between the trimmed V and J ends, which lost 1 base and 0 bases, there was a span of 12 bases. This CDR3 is CASSQVIGEVNTEAFF. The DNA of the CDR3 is TGCGCCAGCAGCCAAGTGATCGGCGAGGTGAACACTGAAGCTTTCTTT.

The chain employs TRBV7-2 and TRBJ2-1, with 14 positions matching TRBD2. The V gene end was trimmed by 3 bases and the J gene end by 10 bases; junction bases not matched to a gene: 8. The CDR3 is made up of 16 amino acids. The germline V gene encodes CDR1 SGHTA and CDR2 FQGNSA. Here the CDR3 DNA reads TGTGCCAGCAGCTTCCAGGGACTAGCGGGGGCGGAGGAGCAGTTCTTC. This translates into CASSFQGLAGAEEQFF.

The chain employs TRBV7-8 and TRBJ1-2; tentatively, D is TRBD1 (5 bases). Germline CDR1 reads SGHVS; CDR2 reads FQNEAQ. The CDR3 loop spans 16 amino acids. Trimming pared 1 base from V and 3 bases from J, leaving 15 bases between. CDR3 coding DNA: TGTGCCAGCAGCTTAGTCGTTAGGGGAAAGGACTATGGCTACACCTTC. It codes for CASSLVVRGKDYGYTF.

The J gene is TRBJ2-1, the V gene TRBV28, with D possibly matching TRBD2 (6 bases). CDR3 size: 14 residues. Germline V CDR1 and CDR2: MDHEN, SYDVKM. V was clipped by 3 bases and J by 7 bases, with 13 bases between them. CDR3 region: CASSLAGGGNEQFF. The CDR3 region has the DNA TGTGCCAGCAGTTTGGCGGGTGGGGGGAATGAGCAGTTCTTC. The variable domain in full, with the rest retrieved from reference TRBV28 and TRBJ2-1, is DVKVTQSSRYLVKRTGEKVFLECVQDMDHENMFWYRQDPGLGLRLIYFSYDVKMKEKGDIPEGYSVSREKKERFSLILESASTNQTSMYLCASSLAGGGNEQFFGPGTRLTVL.

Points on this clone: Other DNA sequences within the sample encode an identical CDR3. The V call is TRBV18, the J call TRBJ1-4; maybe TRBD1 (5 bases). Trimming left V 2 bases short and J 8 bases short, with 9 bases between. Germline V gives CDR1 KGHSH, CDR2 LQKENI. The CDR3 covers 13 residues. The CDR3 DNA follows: TGTGCCAGCTCACCATTGGCAGGGGAAAAACTGTTTTTT. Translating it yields CASSPLAGEKLFF.

The CDR3 DNA follows: TGTGCCAGCAGCCCCAGAGGGGCTAGCGGGAGGGAAGAGACCCAGTACTTC. Amino acids: CASSPRGASGREETQYF. J is TRBJ2-5 and V is TRBV7-8, with 12 bases that match TRBD2. Germline CDR1 SGHVS, CDR2 FQNEAQ. Germline trimming cut 5 bases from V and 3 bases from J; bases unmatched to any gene: 10. CDR3 length: 17 amino acids. Complete variable domain (other parts from reference TRBV7-8 and TRBJ2-5): GAGVSQSPRYKVAKRGQDVALRCDPISGHVSLFWYQQALGQGPEFLTYFQNEAQLDKSGLPSDRFFAERPEGSVSTLKIQRTQQEDSAVYLCASSPRGASGREETQYFGPGTRLLVL.

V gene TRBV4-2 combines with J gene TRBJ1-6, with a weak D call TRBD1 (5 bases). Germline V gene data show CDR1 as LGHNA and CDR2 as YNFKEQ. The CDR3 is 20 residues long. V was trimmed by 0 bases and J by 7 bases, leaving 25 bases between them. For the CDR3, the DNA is TGTGCCAGCAGCCAAGATGTGGTAAGGGCGAGCCTCGGGGGAAATTCACCCCTCCACTTT. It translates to CASSQDVVRASLGGNSPLHF.

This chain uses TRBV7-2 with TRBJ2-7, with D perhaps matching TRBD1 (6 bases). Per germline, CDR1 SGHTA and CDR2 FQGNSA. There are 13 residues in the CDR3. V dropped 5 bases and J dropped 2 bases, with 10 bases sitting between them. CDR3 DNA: TGTGCCAGCAGCCCCGACAGGCCCTACGAGCAGTACTTC. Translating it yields CASSPDRPYEQYF.

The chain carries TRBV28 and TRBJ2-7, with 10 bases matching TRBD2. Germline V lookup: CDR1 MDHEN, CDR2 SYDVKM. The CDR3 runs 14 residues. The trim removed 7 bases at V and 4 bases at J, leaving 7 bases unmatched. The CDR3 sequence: CASNGGTSEYEQYF. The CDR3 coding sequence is TGTGCCAGCAACGGCGGGACTAGCGAGTACGAGCAGTACTTC.

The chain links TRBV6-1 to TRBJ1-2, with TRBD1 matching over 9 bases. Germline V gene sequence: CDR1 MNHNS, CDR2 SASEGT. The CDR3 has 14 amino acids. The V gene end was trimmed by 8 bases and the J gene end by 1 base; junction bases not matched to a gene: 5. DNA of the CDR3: TGTGCCAGCCGGTGGACAGGGGATAACTATGGCTACACCTTC. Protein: CASRWTGDNYGYTF.

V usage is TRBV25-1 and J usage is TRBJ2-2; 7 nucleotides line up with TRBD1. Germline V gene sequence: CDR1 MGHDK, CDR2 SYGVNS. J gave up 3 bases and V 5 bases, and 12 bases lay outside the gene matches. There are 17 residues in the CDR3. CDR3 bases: TGTGCCAGCAGTTCTCGAAGAGGACAGGCGGACACCGGGGAGCTGTTTTTT. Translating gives CASSSRRGQADTGELFF.

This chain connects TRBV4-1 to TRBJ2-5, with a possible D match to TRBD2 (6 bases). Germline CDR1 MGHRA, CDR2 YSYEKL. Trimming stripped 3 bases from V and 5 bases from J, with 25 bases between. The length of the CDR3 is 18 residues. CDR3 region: CASSQGHPSPGAAETQYF. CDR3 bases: TGCGCCAGCAGCCAGGGCCACCCGTCTCCGGGAGCCGCCGAGACCCAGTACTTC.

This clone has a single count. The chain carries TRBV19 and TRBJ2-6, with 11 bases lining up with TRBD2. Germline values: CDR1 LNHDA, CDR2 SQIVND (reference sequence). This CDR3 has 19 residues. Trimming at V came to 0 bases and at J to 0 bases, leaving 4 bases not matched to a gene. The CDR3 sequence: CASSIDPGTSGSGANVLTF. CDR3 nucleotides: TGTGCCAGTAGTATAGATCCCGGGACTAGCGGCTCTGGGGCCAACGTCCTGACTTTC.

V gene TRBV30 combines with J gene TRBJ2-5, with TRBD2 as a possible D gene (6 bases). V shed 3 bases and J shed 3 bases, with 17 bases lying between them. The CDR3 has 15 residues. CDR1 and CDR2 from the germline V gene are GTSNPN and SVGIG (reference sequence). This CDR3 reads CAWSAAGRREETQYF. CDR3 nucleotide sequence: TGTGCCTGGAGCGCGGCGGGGAGGCGCGAAGAGACCCAGTACTTC.

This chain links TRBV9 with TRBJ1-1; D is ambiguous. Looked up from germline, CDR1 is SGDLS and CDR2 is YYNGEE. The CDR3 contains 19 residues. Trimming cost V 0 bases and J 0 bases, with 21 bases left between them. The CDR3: CASSVGTQVPLEMNTEAFF. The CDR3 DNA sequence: TGTGCCAGCAGCGTAGGAACCCAGGTCCCACTCGAGATGAACACTGAAGCTTTCTTT. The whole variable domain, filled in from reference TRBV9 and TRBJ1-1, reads DSGVTQTPKHLITATGQRVTLRCSPRSGDLSVYWYQQSLDQGLQFLIQYYNGEERAKGNILERFSAQQFPDLHSELNLSSLELGDSALYFCASSVGTQVPLEMNTEAFFGQGTRLTVV.

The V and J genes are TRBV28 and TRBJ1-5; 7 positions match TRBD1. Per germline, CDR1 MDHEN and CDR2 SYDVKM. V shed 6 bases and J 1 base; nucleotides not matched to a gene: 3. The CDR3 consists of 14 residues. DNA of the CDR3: TGTGCCAGCAGGTTGGACAGGAGCAATCAGCCCCAGCATTTT. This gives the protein CASRLDRSNQPQHF.

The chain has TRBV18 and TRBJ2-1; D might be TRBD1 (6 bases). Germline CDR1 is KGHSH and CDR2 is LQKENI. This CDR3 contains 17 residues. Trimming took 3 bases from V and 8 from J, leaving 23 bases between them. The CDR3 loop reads CASSPITPTGPYDEQFF. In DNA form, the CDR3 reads TGTGCCAGCTCACCCATAACGCCGACAGGTCCGTACGATGAGCAGTTCTTC.

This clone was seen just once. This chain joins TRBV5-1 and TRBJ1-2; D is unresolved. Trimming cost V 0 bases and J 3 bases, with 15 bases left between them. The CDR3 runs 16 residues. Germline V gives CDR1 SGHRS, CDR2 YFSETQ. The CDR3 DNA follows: TGCGCCAGCAGCTTGGCTACTCTAGAATGGGACTATGGCTACACCTTC. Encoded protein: CASSLATLEWDYGYTF.

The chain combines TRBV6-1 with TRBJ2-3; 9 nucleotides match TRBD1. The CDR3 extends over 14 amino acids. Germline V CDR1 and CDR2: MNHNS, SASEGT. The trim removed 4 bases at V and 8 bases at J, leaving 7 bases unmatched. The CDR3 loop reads CASSGRQGVCTQYF. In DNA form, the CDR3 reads TGTGCCAGCAGTGGGCGACAGGGGGTATGTACGCAGTATTTT.

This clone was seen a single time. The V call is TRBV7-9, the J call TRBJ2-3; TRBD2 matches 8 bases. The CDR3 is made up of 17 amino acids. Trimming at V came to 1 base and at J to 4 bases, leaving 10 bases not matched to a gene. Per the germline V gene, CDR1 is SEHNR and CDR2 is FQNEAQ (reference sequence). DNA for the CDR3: TGTGCCAGCAGCTTAGTTCGATCGAGACTAGCGCCAGATACGCAGTATTTT. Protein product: CASSLVRSRLAPDTQYF.

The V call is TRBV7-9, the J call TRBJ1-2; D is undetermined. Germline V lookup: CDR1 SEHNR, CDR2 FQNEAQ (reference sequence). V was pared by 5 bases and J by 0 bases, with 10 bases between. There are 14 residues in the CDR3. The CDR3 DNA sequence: TGTGCCAGCAGCGGGCAACAAGCTAACTATGGCTACACCTTC. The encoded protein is CASSGQQANYGYTF.

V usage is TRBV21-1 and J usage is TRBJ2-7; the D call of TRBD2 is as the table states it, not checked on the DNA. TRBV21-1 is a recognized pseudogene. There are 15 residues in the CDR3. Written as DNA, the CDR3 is TGTGCCAGCAAGCACCGGAGGACCGAACCTACTCAGCAGTACTTC. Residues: CASKHRRTEPTQQYF.

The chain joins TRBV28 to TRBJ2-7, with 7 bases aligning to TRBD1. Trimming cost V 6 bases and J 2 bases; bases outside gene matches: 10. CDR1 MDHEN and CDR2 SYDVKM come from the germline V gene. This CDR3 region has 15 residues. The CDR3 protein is CASSPRRTGTYEQYF. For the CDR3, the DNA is TGTGCCAGCAGCCCGAGACGGACAGGTACCTACGAGCAGTACTTC.